This TCR beta chain was found in a study of cytomegalovirus exposure and HLA in healthy donors. Study conclusions and caveats: It was approximately 160 TCR beta chains that were listed as cytomegalovirus-associated. TCR clusters originating in the first cohort tended to co-occur in the roughly 130 validation repertoires, according to a later analysis. A few of the chains that were CMV-associated were confirmed in vitro to be specific for CMV antigens.

Among the roughly 120 subjects of the validation cohort, separate from the roughly 670-subject first cohort, were the donors. On this clone: What it recognizes is unknown.

Sequenced by immunoSEQ multiplex PCR; TCRdb stores in-frame clones only, minus some. The table records 300,000 to 350,000 clones, nearly 90% of them present only once. Germline V lookup: CDR1 MNHEY, CDR2 SVGAGI. V gave up 7 bases and J gave up 7 bases; unmatched junction bases: 11. The CDR3 is 14 amino acids. This receptor was obtained from a man aged 30 to 45 in good health and CMV-seronegative. V gene TRBV6-5 combines with J gene TRBJ1-1, with 8 bases fitting TRBD1. What was sequenced was PBMCs. The CDR3 spells CASMLTRGRNEAFF. For the CDR3, the DNA is TGTGCCAGCATGCTTACCAGGGGGCGTAATGAAGCTTTCTTT.